The 9 T cell receptor beta chains below all came from one sample that was sequenced in a study of cytomegalovirus exposure and HLA in healthy donors. Primers for the PCR totalled 60 Vbeta and 13 Jbeta. TCRdb's copy holds only in-frame clones and misses some; the assay was immunoSEQ multiplex PCR. The sample lists approximately 130,000 clones, about 80% occurring once. Sequenced sample: PBMCs. All receptors derive from a woman in her thirties or forties in good health and CMV-seronegative.

V gene TRBV18 combines with J gene TRBJ2-1; 14 bases align to TRBD2. Germline V CDR1 and CDR2: KGHSH, LQKENI. The CDR3 is 15 residues long. V lost 3 bases and J lost 5; bases outside the gene matches: 0. CDR3 in DNA: TGTGCCAGCTCACCGGGACTAGCGGGAGACAATGAGCAGTTCTTC. Translated: CASSPGLAGDNEQFF.

This clone was recorded a few times. The gene calls are TRBV6-1 and TRBJ1-1; 7 bases line up with TRBD1. Germline trimming cut 6 bases from V and 4 bases from J; bases unmatched to any gene: 5. The germline gives CDR1 MNHNS, CDR2 SASEGT. The CDR3 covers 13 residues. CDR3 in amino acids: CASSHRGTTEAFF. The CDR3 DNA reads as TGTGCCAGCAGCCACAGGGGTACCACTGAAGCTTTCTTT.

The chain has TRBV6-1 and TRBJ2-7; D is possibly TRBD2 (5 bases). Germline CDR1 MNHNS, CDR2 SASEGT. V was pared by 2 bases and J by 6 bases, with 17 bases between. CDR3 length equals 15 residues. The CDR3 region has the DNA TGTGCCAGCAGTGAATCCCTCGGGGTGGGCGGCGAGCAGTACTTC. Protein sequence: CASSESLGVGGEQYF.

The V and J genes are TRBV5-1 and TRBJ2-1; TRBD1 aligns across 10 bases. The length of the CDR3 is 16 residues. Germline CDR1 SGHRS, CDR2 YFSETQ. J lost 6 bases, V lost 5 bases, and 11 bases had no gene match. DNA for the CDR3: TGCGCCAGCAGATCCGAGACAGGGGGCTTGATCAATGAGCAGTTCTTC. Amino acid sequence: CASRSETGGLINEQFF.

This clone was counted only a few times. Other nucleotide sequences from this sample produce the same CDR3. The chain combines TRBV7-2 with TRBJ2-5, with D perhaps matching TRBD2 (5 bases). Germline loops: CDR1 SGHTA, CDR2 FQGNSA. V was clipped by 1 base and J by 5 bases, with 8 bases between them. This CDR3 comprises 13 residues. As DNA, the CDR3 is TGTGCCAGCAGCTTAGGGGAGAGGGAGACCCAGTACTTC. It encodes CASSLGERETQYF.

The genes are TRBV29-1 and TRBJ1-2; D remains unclear. Trimming took 0 bases from V and 8 from J, leaving 10 bases between them. CDR1 is SQVTM and CDR2 is ANQGSEA in the germline V gene. The CDR3 loop spans 12 amino acids. The CDR3 bases are TGCAGCGTTGAAGATCTCGGTTGCGGCTACACCTTC. It yields the protein CSVEDLGCGYTF.

The chain is built from TRBV2 and TRBJ2-7, with 8 bases matching TRBD1. This CDR3 has 13 residues. J was trimmed by 3 bases and V by 6 bases; bases with no gene match: 4. Germline V gene sequence: CDR1 SNHLY, CDR2 FYNNEI. The CDR3 loop is CASSITGGYEQYF. The CDR3, as DNA: TGTGCCAGCAGCATTACAGGGGGCTACGAGCAGTACTTC.

The chain has TRBV6-1 and TRBJ1-1; D remains ambiguous. With 9 bases removed from V and 1 base from J, the gap between germline ends came to 9 bases. The CDR3 consists of 12 residues. Per the germline V gene, CDR1 is MNHNS and CDR2 is SASEGT. CDR3 region: CASGRGNTEAFF. DNA of the CDR3: TGTGCCAGTGGACGGGGGAACACTGAAGCTTTCTTT.

V gene TRBV6-5 combines with J gene TRBJ2-3, with 7 positions matching TRBD1. V trimming: 0 bases; J trimming: 6 bases; junction bases outside the gene matches: 3. Germline V gene lookup returns CDR1 MNHEY and CDR2 SVGAGI. The CDR3 loop spans 14 amino acids. CDR3 amino acids: CASSYSTGKDTQYF. The DNA of the CDR3 is TGTGCCAGCAGTTACTCGACAGGGAAGGATACGCAGTATTTT.